This T cell receptor beta chain was identified in a study of response to subunit inactivated influenza vaccine. Study-level findings and limits: Few new T cells, the authors suggested, are recruited by each seasonal influenza vaccination.

V shed 0 bases and J shed 9 bases, with 12 bases lying between them. The CDR3 contains 14 residues. The germline V gene has CDR1 MGHRA and CDR2 YSYEKL. TCRdb used MiXCR to reprocess the RT-PCR reads, holding one entry per CDR3 protein. The repertoire holds some 160,000 distinct CDR3 sequences, with 9.5% to 13% as singletons. This clonotype has a handful of counts. Antigen unknown. The chain uses TRBV4-1 and TRBJ1-5; perhaps TRBD1 as D (6 bases). The TCR sequence derives from a man aged 45-65 years who received an inactivated influenza vaccine. Sequencing was performed on non-naive T cells sorted from PBMCs, taken 45 days after vaccination. Here the CDR3 reads CASSQERTVLPQHF. CDR3 in DNA: TGCGCCAGCAGCCAAGAAAGGACAGTCCTGCCCCAGCATTTT.